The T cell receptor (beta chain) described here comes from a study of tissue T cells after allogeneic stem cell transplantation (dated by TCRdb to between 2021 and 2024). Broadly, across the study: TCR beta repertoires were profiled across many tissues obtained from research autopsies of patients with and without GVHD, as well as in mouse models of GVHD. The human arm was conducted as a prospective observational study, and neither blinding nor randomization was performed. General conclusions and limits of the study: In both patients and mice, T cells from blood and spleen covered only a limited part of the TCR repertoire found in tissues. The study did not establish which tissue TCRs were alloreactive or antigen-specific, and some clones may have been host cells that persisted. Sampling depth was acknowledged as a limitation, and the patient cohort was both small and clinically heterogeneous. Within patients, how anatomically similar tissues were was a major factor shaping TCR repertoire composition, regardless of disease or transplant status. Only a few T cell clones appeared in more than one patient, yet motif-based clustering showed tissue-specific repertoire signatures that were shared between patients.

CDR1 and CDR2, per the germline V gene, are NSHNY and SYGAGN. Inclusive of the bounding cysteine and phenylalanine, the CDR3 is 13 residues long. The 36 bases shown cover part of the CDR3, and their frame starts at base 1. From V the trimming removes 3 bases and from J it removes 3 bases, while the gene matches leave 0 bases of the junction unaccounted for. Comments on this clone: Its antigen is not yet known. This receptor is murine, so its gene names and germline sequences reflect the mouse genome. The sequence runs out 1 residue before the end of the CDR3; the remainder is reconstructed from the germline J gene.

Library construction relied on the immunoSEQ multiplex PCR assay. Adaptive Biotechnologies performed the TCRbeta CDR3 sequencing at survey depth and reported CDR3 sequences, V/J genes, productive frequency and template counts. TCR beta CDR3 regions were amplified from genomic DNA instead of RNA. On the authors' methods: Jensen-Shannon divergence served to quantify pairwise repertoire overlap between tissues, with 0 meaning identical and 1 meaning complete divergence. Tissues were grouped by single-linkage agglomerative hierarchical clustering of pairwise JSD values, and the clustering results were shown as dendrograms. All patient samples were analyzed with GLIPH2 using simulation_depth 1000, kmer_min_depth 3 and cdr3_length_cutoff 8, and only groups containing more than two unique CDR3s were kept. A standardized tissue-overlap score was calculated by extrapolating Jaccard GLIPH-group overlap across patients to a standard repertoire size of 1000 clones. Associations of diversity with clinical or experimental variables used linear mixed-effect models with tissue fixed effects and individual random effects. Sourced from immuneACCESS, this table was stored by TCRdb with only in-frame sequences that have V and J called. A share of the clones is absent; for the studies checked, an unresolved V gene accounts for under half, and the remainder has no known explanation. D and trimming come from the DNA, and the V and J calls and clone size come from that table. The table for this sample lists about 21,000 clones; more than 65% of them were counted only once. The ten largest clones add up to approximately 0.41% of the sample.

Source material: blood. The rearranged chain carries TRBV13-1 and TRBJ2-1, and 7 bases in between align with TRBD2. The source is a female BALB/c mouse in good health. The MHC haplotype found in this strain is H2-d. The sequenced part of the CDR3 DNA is TGTGCCAGCAGTGCTGGGGGCTATGCTGAGCAGTTC. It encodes CASSAGGYAEQF. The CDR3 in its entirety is CASSAGGYAEQFF.